The 32 T cell receptor beta chains reported below all come from one sample, sequenced in a study of CD8+ T cells in alopecia areata. Following RNA extraction, reverse transcription yielded cDNA that acted as the sequencing template. The assay was immunoSEQ multiplex PCR, and TCRdb's table has in-frame clones only and misses some. The table shows under 200,000 clones, with about 60% occurring only once. Noted treatment: oral pan-JAK inhibitor, 5-10 mg twice daily. Here the sequenced sample was CD4+ T cells sorted from blood, taken at week 24, from a patient treated with tofacitinib. The receptors come from a human donor with alopecia areata.

This clone was recorded a few times. The chain recombines TRBV7-2 with TRBJ2-5; weak D call: TRBD2 (5 bases). Germline V gene data show CDR1 as SGHTA and CDR2 as FQGNSA. Trimming pared 1 base from V and 2 bases from J, leaving 14 bases between. The CDR3 totals 16 residues. The CDR3 DNA reads as TGTGCCAGCAGCTTAGGGGCGCGGAGGACTCAAGAGACCCAGTACTTC. Protein: CASSLGARRTQETQYF.

V is TRBV5-1 and J is TRBJ2-5; no clear D. The V end was cut by 1 base, the J end by 3 bases, with 7 bases between. CDR3 size: 13 residues. Per the germline V gene, CDR1 is SGHRS and CDR2 is YFSETQ. For the CDR3, the DNA is TGCGCCAGCAGCTTGCTTTCGGAAGAGACCCAGTACTTC. Translated: CASSLLSEETQYF.

This chain uses TRBV30 with TRBJ2-7, with 9 bases matching TRBD2. CDR3 size: 14 residues. Germline-derived CDR1 and CDR2 are GTSNPN and SVGIG (reference sequence). V lost 4 bases and J lost 4; bases outside the gene matches: 8. CDR3 in amino acids: CAWTSGTSPYEQYF. The CDR3 DNA reads TGTGCCTGGACATCCGGGACTAGCCCTTACGAGCAGTACTTC. Combining the CDR3 with reference TRBV30 and TRBJ2-7 gives the whole variable domain SQTIHQWPATLVQPVGSPLSLECTVEGTSNPNLYWYRQAAGRGLQLLFYSVGIGQISSEVPQNLSASRPQDRQFILSSKKLLLSDSGFYLCAWTSGTSPYEQYFGPGTRLTVT.

J is TRBJ1-4 and V is TRBV30; D is uncertain. The CDR3 loop spans 12 amino acids. Between the trimmed V and J ends, which lost 4 bases and 8 bases, there was a span of 11 bases. Germline V lookup: CDR1 GTSNPN, CDR2 SVGIG (reference sequence). This CDR3 reads CAWNTVGEKLFF. CDR3 sequence (DNA): TGTGCCTGGAACACAGTAGGGGAAAAACTGTTTTTT.

The chain employs TRBV6-5 and TRBJ2-2, with D possibly matching TRBD1 (6 bases). V lost 10 bases to trimming and J lost 7 bases, with 13 bases between them. The CDR3 covers 12 residues. Germline V gene data show CDR1 as MNHEY and CDR2 as SVGAGI. The CDR3 loop reads CATTGLGGELFF. The CDR3 DNA follows: TGTGCCACCACAGGGTTAGGCGGGGAGCTGTTTTTT.

V is TRBV15 and J is TRBJ2-2; D unclear. The CDR3 length is 12 residues. The germline V and J ends were trimmed by 8 bases and 6 bases, with 10 bases remaining between them. From germline, CDR1 is LNHNV and CDR2 YYDKDF (reference sequence). The CDR3 here is CATSLGSGELFF. The CDR3 nucleotides are TGTGCCACCTCCCTGGGGTCCGGGGAGCTGTTTTTT.

The rearrangement links TRBV5-1 to TRBJ2-3; D gene ambiguous. This CDR3 region has 14 residues. CDR1 SGHRS and CDR2 YFSETQ come from the germline V gene. V dropped 2 bases and J dropped 2 bases, with 9 bases sitting between them. The CDR3 loop is CASSFDQATDTQYF. The CDR3 DNA reads TGCGCCAGCAGCTTTGACCAGGCCACAGATACGCAGTATTTT.

This sequence joins TRBV4-1 and TRBJ1-2; 7 nucleotides line up with TRBD1. The CDR3 has 17 amino acids. Losses at the gene ends were 2 bases for V and 1 base for J; bases not matched to a gene: 10. Germline values: CDR1 MGHRA, CDR2 YSYEKL. For the CDR3, the DNA is TGCGCCAGCAGCCAATTGGTAGGACAGGAGAATAACTATGGCTACACCTTC. Its translation is CASSQLVGQENNYGYTF.

The chain couples TRBV29-1 to TRBJ2-2; TRBD1 matches at 12 bases. After removal of 8 bases from V and 8 bases from J, the junction contained 6 bases not matched to a gene. CDR1 is SQVTM and CDR2 is ANQGSEA in the germline V gene. The length of the CDR3 is 13 residues. The CDR3, as DNA: TGCAGCTCCCGGGGACAGGGGGCAGGGGAGCTGTTTTTT. This gives the protein CSSRGQGAGELFF.

This sequence joins TRBV10-3 and TRBJ2-7, with 9 bases fitting TRBD1. The CDR3 totals 16 residues. Trimming removed 10 bases from V and 4 bases from J; junction bases left unmatched: 17. Per the germline V gene, CDR1 is ENHRY and CDR2 is SYGVKD. The CDR3 loop is CASSARQGGLLYEQYF. The CDR3 nucleotides read TGTGCCAGCAGCGCTCGACAGGGGGGTTTGCTTTACGAGCAGTACTTC.

This rearrangement joins TRBV10-3 to TRBJ2-5, with 8 bases aligning to TRBD1. The J segment lost 1 base and the V segment lost 9 bases, leaving 4 bases of the junction unmatched. Germline V CDR1 and CDR2: ENHRY, SYGVKD. CDR3 size: 13 residues. The CDR3 DNA is TGTGCCATTAGACAGGGGCTCCAAGAGACCCAGTACTTC. Its protein product is CAIRQGLQETQYF.

The chain uses TRBV5-1 and TRBJ1-1, with D unresolved. In germline, CDR1 is SGHRS, CDR2 YFSETQ. V dropped 2 bases and J dropped 4 bases, with 12 bases sitting between them. The CDR3 runs to 14 residues. The chain's CDR3 is CASSLPSPGTEAFF. The CDR3 DNA sequence: TGCGCCAGCAGCTTACCGTCCCCGGGCACTGAAGCTTTCTTT.

This sequence joins TRBV29-1 and TRBJ1-3; the D is unclear. The germline gives CDR1 SQVTM, CDR2 ANQGSEA. V gave up 5 bases and J gave up 3 bases, with 8 bases separating them. The CDR3 is made up of 12 amino acids. CDR3 DNA: TGCAGCGTTCGGTCAGATGGAAACACCATATATTTT. Its protein product is CSVRSDGNTIYF.

A remark on this clone: A junction boundary mismatches the germline segment, possibly from a read error. The J gene is TRBJ1-6, the V gene TRBV4-1; 7 bases agree with TRBD1. The CDR3 is 12 amino acids. Germline lookup yields CDR1 MGHRA and CDR2 YSYEKL. CDR3: CASSQNPGQFSF. The DNA for the CDR3 is TGCGCCAGCAGCCAAAATCCGGGACAGTTCAGCTTT.

The J gene is TRBJ2-2, the V gene TRBV9; D could derive from TRBD1 or TRBD2 (6 bases each). The CDR3 length is 14 residues. Trimming removed 7 bases from V and 5 bases from J, with 15 bases in between. The germline gives CDR1 SGDLS, CDR2 YYNGEE. The DNA for the CDR3 is TGTGCCAGCGACCGGGGGCAAGGGACCGGGGAGCTGTTTTTT. Its translation: CASDRGQGTGELFF.

This clone appeared a few times. The V gene is TRBV10-3, the J gene TRBJ2-2; possible D gene TRBD1, 5 bases. Trimming removed 10 bases at V and 4 bases at J, with 13 bases between. The CDR3 loop spans 13 amino acids. Germline values: CDR1 ENHRY, CDR2 SYGVKD. CDR3 in DNA: TGTGCCAGCAAATACAGGAGCACCGGGGAGCTGTTTTTT. The encoded protein is CASKYRSTGELFF.

The chain has TRBV5-4 and TRBJ2-3, with 7 bases fitting TRBD2. CDR3 size: 15 residues. The J segment lost 0 bases and the V segment lost 4 bases, leaving 5 bases of the junction unmatched. Germline V gene lookup returns CDR1 SGHNT and CDR2 YYREEE (reference sequence). This CDR3 is CASSPEAGSTDTQYF. The CDR3, as DNA: TGTGCCAGCAGCCCGGAAGCGGGGAGCACAGATACGCAGTATTTT.

The chain couples TRBV6-4 to TRBJ1-2; possibly TRBD1 for D (6 bases). CDR1 and CDR2 (germline): MRHNA, SNTAGT. Between the trimmed V and J ends, which lost 4 bases and 4 bases, there was a span of 13 bases. This CDR3 has 14 residues. The CDR3 protein is CASSAPGGSYGYTF. CDR3 bases: TGTGCCAGCAGTGCCCCGGGGGGCAGCTATGGCTACACCTTC.

This clone rates as medium-sized. The chain is built from TRBV7-9 and TRBJ2-5; TRBD2 is a possible D gene (6 bases). Germline-derived CDR1 and CDR2 are SEHNR and FQNEAQ (reference sequence). This CDR3 contains 14 residues. V was pared by 5 bases and J by 0 bases, with 10 bases between. CDR3 bases: TGTGCCAGCAGCAGGGACTCTTACCAAGAGACCCAGTACTTC. It specifies CASSRDSYQETQYF.

This clone was seen a handful of times. The rearrangement uses TRBV13 and TRBJ2-7; D uncertain. Germline values: CDR1 PRHDT, CDR2 FYEKMQ (reference sequence). CDR3 size: 14 residues. V gave up 5 bases and J gave up 2 bases, with 13 bases separating them. The DNA for the CDR3 is TGTGCCAGCAGCACCGGACGGGCCGCCTACGAGCAGTACTTC. This encodes CASSTGRAAYEQYF.

The J gene is TRBJ1-6, the V gene TRBV28; 8 bases agree with TRBD1. V was pared by 5 bases and J by 0 bases, with 9 bases of the junction left unmatched. The germline V gene has CDR1 MDHEN and CDR2 SYDVKM. This CDR3 region has 18 residues. This chain's CDR3 is CASSLGGQVFSYNSPLHF. In DNA, the CDR3 is TGTGCCAGCAGTCTGGGGGGACAGGTGTTCTCCTATAATTCACCCCTCCACTTT.

The V call is TRBV14, the J call TRBJ1-1, with TRBD1 as a possible D gene (5 bases). The V and J ends lost 4 bases and 3 bases respectively, with 6 bases between them. Germline CDR1 and CDR2: SGHDN and FVKESK. CDR3 length: 12 residues. CDR3 amino acids: CASSPGYTEAFF. The CDR3 DNA sequence: TGTGCCAGCAGCCCAGGGTACACTGAAGCTTTCTTT.

The rearrangement uses TRBV4-2 and TRBJ1-1; D might be TRBD1 (6 bases). CDR3 length equals 16 residues. Germline V gene sequence: CDR1 LGHNA, CDR2 YNFKEQ. V gave up 0 bases and J gave up 0 bases, with 11 bases separating them. The CDR3 region is CASSQELPGVNTEAFF. The DNA of the CDR3 is TGTGCCAGCAGCCAAGAGCTCCCAGGGGTGAACACTGAAGCTTTCTTT.

This clone showed up just a few times. The chain joins TRBV7-2 to TRBJ2-1; 10 nucleotides agree with TRBD1. CDR1 and CDR2 from the germline V gene are SGHTA and FQGNSA. The junction had 9 bases not matched to a gene; V was cut back by 5 bases and J by 8 bases. This CDR3 is built from 15 residues. The CDR3 DNA sequence: TGTGCCAGCAGCCACCCGGGACAGGGGACGGATGAGCAGTTCTTC. Residues: CASSHPGQGTDEQFF.

The genes are TRBV2 and TRBJ1-2; D is possibly TRBD1 (6 bases). The CDR3 sequence is 13 residues long. The V end was cut by 7 bases, the J end by 6 bases, with 15 bases between. Germline values: CDR1 SNHLY, CDR2 FYNNEI. CDR3 nucleotide sequence: TGTGCCAGCACTTTCCGGGGGGGCAATGGCTACACCTTC. Amino acid sequence: CASTFRGGNGYTF.

This clone was counted between two and nine times. The gene calls are TRBV29-1 and TRBJ1-2; D unclear. Germline V gene lookup returns CDR1 SQVTM and CDR2 ANQGSEA. Between the trimmed V and J ends, which lost 3 bases and 9 bases, there was a span of 8 bases. This CDR3 has 10 amino acids. CDR3 DNA: TGCAGCGTTGAGGAGTCTAGCTACACCTTC. It codes for CSVEESSYTF.

This clone was seen more than once but under ten times. This chain links TRBV6-1 with TRBJ2-7; D is possibly TRBD1 (6 bases). The CDR3 contains 17 residues. Trimming pared 3 bases from V and 0 bases from J, leaving 18 bases between. CDR1 and CDR2 from the germline V gene are MNHNS and SASEGT. CDR3 amino acids: CASSEKRTAIYSYEQYF. The CDR3 region has the DNA TGTGCCAGCAGTGAGAAGCGGACAGCGATCTACTCCTACGAGCAGTACTTC.

This clone was counted only a few times. V and J are TRBV15 and TRBJ1-6; D is ambiguous. With 8 bases removed from V and 4 bases from J, the gap between germline ends came to 9 bases. Germline V gene data show CDR1 as LNHNV and CDR2 as YYDKDF (reference sequence). CDR3 length: 13 amino acids. CDR3 residues: CATGSAYNSPLHF. CDR3 sequence (DNA): TGTGCCACCGGATCAGCTTATAATTCACCCCTCCACTTT.

The V call is TRBV12-2, the J call TRBJ1-2. TRBV12-2 constitutes a pseudogene. The CDR3 covers 14 residues. The CDR3 nucleotides are TGTGCAAGTCGCTTAGGGCAGCGGAACTATGGCTACACCTTC. Protein: CASRLGQRNYGYTF.

This clone was observed a handful of times. This chain uses TRBV29-1 with TRBJ1-1; D remains ambiguous. Germline loops: CDR1 SQVTM, CDR2 ANQGSEA. CDR3 length equals 12 residues. The V and J ends lost 5 bases and 5 bases respectively, with 12 bases between them. This CDR3 is CSVFEGRTEAFF. In DNA form, the CDR3 reads TGCAGCGTTTTCGAGGGAAGGACTGAAGCTTTCTTT.

CDR3 in DNA: TGTGCCAGCAGTGCGGGACAGGGCCGGGTTTCACCCCTCCACTTT. Encoded protein: CASSAGQGRVSPLHF. The chain recombines TRBV25-1 with TRBJ1-6, with 9 bases fitting TRBD1. Germline CDR1 is MGHDK and CDR2 is SYGVNS. After removal of 4 bases from V and 9 bases from J, the junction contained 7 bases not matched to a gene. The CDR3 loop spans 15 amino acids.

This clone has only one observation. This chain joins TRBV6-4 and TRBJ1-2, with TRBD1 matching over 12 bases. V lost 2 bases and J lost 8; bases outside the gene matches: 3. Germline V CDR1 and CDR2: MRHNA, SNTAGT. The CDR3 loop spans 14 amino acids. This CDR3 is CASSDGTGGRGYTF. The CDR3 coding sequence is TGTGCCAGCAGTGACGGGACAGGGGGCAGAGGCTACACCTTC.